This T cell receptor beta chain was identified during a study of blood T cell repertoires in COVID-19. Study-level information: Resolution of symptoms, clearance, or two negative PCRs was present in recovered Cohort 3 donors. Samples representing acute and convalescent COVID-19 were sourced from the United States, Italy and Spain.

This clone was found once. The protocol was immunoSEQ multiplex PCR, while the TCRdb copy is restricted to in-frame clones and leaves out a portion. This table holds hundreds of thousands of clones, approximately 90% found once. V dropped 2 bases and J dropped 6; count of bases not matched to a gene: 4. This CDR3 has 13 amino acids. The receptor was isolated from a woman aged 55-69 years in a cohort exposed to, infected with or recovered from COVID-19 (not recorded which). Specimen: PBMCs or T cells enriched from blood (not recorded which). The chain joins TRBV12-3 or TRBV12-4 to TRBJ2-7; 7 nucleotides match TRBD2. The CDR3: CASSLREGREQYF. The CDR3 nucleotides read TGTGCCAGCAGTTTAAGGGAGGGCCGCGAGCAGTACTTC.